The 24 T cell receptor beta chains below come from one sample, sequenced in a study of CD4 T cell repertoires in COVID-19. TCRdb keeps only in-frame clones here, not all; method: immunoSEQ multiplex PCR. The sample lists about 22,000 clones; roughly 84% were seen once. Sequencing was done directly on freshly isolated, uncultured memory T cells. The sample here was central memory CD4+ T cells from blood, taken before the COVID-19 pandemic. The receptors here all came from a human donor who had COVID-19.

The count of this clone is one. This chain joins TRBV18 and TRBJ2-1, with D tentatively TRBD2 (5 bases). Trimming stripped 1 base from V and 8 bases from J, with 6 bases between. This CDR3 has 12 amino acids. CDR1 KGHSH and CDR2 LQKENI come from the germline V gene. The CDR3 is CASSPLEDEQFF. In DNA form, the CDR3 reads TGTGCCAGCTCACCACTGGAGGATGAGCAGTTCTTC.

The chain couples TRBV28 to TRBJ2-3; the match to TRBD2 covers 9 bases. Germline CDR1 MDHEN, CDR2 SYDVKM. This CDR3 has 17 amino acids. Trimming cost V 2 bases and J 1 base; bases outside gene matches: 7. The CDR3 region is CASSLASASGGTDTQYF. CDR3 coding DNA: TGTGCCAGCAGTTTAGCGTCGGCTAGCGGGGGCACAGATACGCAGTATTTT.

The CDR3 DNA reads as TGCGCCAGCAGCTCCGGGACAGGGAGGCGAAAGGATGGCACTGAAGCTTTCTTT. Translating it yields CASSSGTGRRKDGTEAFF. This chain uses TRBV4-1 with TRBJ1-1, with 9 nucleotides matching TRBD1. CDR3 length equals 18 residues. V shed 5 bases and J 4 bases; nucleotides not matched to a gene: 17. Per germline, CDR1 MGHRA and CDR2 YSYEKL.

The J gene is TRBJ2-7, the V gene TRBV27; a weak D match, TRBD2 (5 bases). Per the germline V gene, CDR1 is MNHEY and CDR2 is SMNVEV (reference sequence). V gave up 3 bases and J gave up 2 bases, with 8 bases separating them. This CDR3 has 13 residues. In nucleotides, the CDR3 is TGTGCCAGCAGTTTTTCGGGGACCTACGAGCAGTACTTC. This translates into CASSFSGTYEQYF.

This sequence joins TRBV27 and TRBJ2-7; D not resolved. V lost 4 bases, J lost 1 base, and 14 bases lay in between. The CDR3 has 15 residues. CDR1 is MNHEY and CDR2 is SMNVEV in the germline V gene (reference sequence). CDR3 in amino acids: CASSSADRASYEQYF. The CDR3 coding sequence is TGTGCCAGCAGTTCCGCGGATCGTGCGTCCTACGAGCAGTACTTC.

This clone has a handful of counts. The CDR3 protein is CASSPGTSDNEQFF. CDR3 DNA sequence: TGTGCCAGCAGCCCCGGGACTAGCGACAATGAGCAGTTCTTC. V and J are TRBV7-3 and TRBJ2-1, with 10 bases identical to TRBD2. CDR1 is SGHTA and CDR2 is FQGTGA in the germline V gene. V shed 5 bases and J 5 bases; nucleotides not matched to a gene: 3. The CDR3 is 14 residues long.

The gene calls are TRBV2 and TRBJ2-5; D uncertain. This CDR3 comprises 15 residues. Per the germline V gene, CDR1 is SNHLY and CDR2 is FYNNEI. Deletions cut 8 bases from V and 2 bases from J, with 18 bases between. The CDR3 region has the DNA TGTGCCAGCTCGCCCCGTCTTGTCGGGCAAGAGACCCAGTACTTC. Protein product: CASSPRLVGQETQYF. The entire variable domain, with the rest obtained from reference TRBV2 and TRBJ2-5, is as follows: EPEVTQTPSHQVTQMGQEVILRCVPISNHLYFYWYRQILGQKVEFLVSFYNNEISEKSEIFDDQFSVERPDGSNFTLKIRSTKLEDSAMYFCASSPRLVGQETQYFGPGTRLLVL.

This clone occurred a few times. V is TRBV9 and J is TRBJ1-3, with D perhaps TRBD1 (6 bases). The germline gives CDR1 SGDLS, CDR2 YYNGEE. This CDR3 region has 15 residues. V dropped 4 bases and J dropped 1 base, with 12 bases sitting between them. The DNA of the CDR3 is TGTGCCAGCAGCCCCAGGGGCCAGTCTGGAAACACCATATATTTT. Its protein product is CASSPRGQSGNTIYF.

The chain combines TRBV6-1 with TRBJ2-1; 9 positions match TRBD2. V shed 0 bases, J shed 6 bases, and the junction held 6 bases outside the gene matches. Germline V gene lookup returns CDR1 MNHNS and CDR2 SASEGT. The CDR3 consists of 16 residues. CDR3 nucleotide sequence: TGTGCCAGCAGTGAAGCTGGAGCGGGAGGTGGCAATGAGCAGTTCTTC. It codes for CASSEAGAGGGNEQFF.

The chain couples TRBV14 to TRBJ1-3; D is undetermined. V was shortened by 2 bases and J by 2 bases, with 10 bases between the two germline ends. Germline CDR1 reads SGHDN; CDR2 reads FVKESK. This CDR3 has 15 residues. The CDR3 sequence is CASSQILSAGNTIYF. In DNA form, the CDR3 reads TGTGCCAGCAGCCAAATTTTAAGCGCTGGAAACACCATATATTTT.

The V and J genes are TRBV28 and TRBJ2-7; D is uncertain. Trimming left V 4 bases short and J 3 bases short, with 13 bases between. The CDR3 extends over 14 amino acids. Germline V gene data show CDR1 as MDHEN and CDR2 as SYDVKM. The DNA of the CDR3 is TGTGCCAGCAGTTCGACCCAGGATTTCTACGAGCAGTACTTC. Protein: CASSSTQDFYEQYF.

The chain uses TRBV25-1 and TRBJ1-6; TRBD1 might be the D (6 bases). Germline lookup yields CDR1 MGHDK and CDR2 SYGVNS. V dropped 6 bases and J dropped 10 bases, with 16 bases sitting between them. This CDR3 region has 14 residues. CDR3 region: CASSGQGRGSPLHF. The CDR3 DNA reads TGTGCCAGCAGCGGCCAGGGGAGAGGCTCACCCCTCCACTTT.

The sample holds one count of this clone. V usage is TRBV11-3 and J usage is TRBJ2-1; TRBD2 agrees at 8 bases. The CDR3 is 16 residues long. Germline V CDR1 and CDR2: SGHNT, YENEEA. The J segment lost 2 bases and the V segment lost 5 bases, leaving 8 bases of the junction unmatched. The CDR3 nucleotides read TGTGCCAGCAGCCCGGCCGGACTAGCAGCCTACAATGAGCAGTTCTTC. It specifies CASSPAGLAAYNEQFF.

This sequence joins TRBV25-1 and TRBJ2-5; a possible D gene is TRBD1 (6 bases). Germline assignment: CDR1 MGHDK and CDR2 SYGVNS. The CDR3 extends over 13 amino acids. The V end lost 3 bases, the J end lost 5 bases, and 10 bases lay between the germline ends. The CDR3 here is CASSERGLETQYF. The CDR3 DNA reads as TGTGCCAGCAGTGAGAGGGGGTTGGAGACCCAGTACTTC. Complete variable domain (other parts from reference TRBV25-1 and TRBJ2-5): EADIYQTPRYLVIGTGKKITLECSQTMGHDKMYWYQQDPGMELHLIHYSYGVNSTEKGDLSSESTVSRIRTEHFPLTLESARPSHTSQYLCASSERGLETQYFGPGTRLLVL.

The chain combines TRBV4-1 with TRBJ2-5, with TRBD2 identical over 10 bases. V dropped 4 bases and J dropped 0; count of bases not matched to a gene: 2. From germline, CDR1 is MGHRA and CDR2 YSYEKL. The CDR3 consists of 15 residues. CDR3 nucleotide sequence: TGCGCCAGCAGCCGTCTAGCGGGGGACCAAGAGACCCAGTACTTC. As protein: CASSRLAGDQETQYF.

The chain links TRBV11-2 to TRBJ2-4; TRBD1 matches 9 bases. V lost 5 bases and J lost 7; bases outside the gene matches: 9. This CDR3 comprises 15 residues. Germline V gene lookup returns CDR1 SGHAT and CDR2 FQNNGV. The CDR3 here is CASSLNRGRGNIQYF. The DNA of the CDR3 is TGTGCCAGCAGCCTCAACAGGGGGCGCGGGAACATTCAGTACTTC.

The genes are TRBV29-1 and TRBJ2-1, with 8 nucleotides matching TRBD2. Unmatched junction bases numbered 6, after V lost 3 bases and J lost 8 bases. CDR1 SQVTM and CDR2 ANQGSEA come from the germline V gene. The CDR3 is 13 amino acids. This chain's CDR3 is CSVDGRVFDEQFF. In DNA, the CDR3 is TGCAGCGTTGACGGGAGGGTCTTCGATGAGCAGTTCTTC.

The chain combines TRBV7-2 with TRBJ2-5; 9 positions match TRBD2. CDR3 length equals 16 residues. The V gene's germline CDR1 is SGHTA and CDR2 FQGNSA. V was pared by 7 bases and J by 5 bases, with 14 bases of the junction left unmatched. Here the CDR3 reads CASTLQGYSGSETQYF. The CDR3 region has the DNA TGTGCCAGCACCCTTCAGGGGTATAGCGGGAGCGAGACCCAGTACTTC.

V usage is TRBV6-5 and J usage is TRBJ1-5; tentative D call: TRBD1 (6 bases). V lost 6 bases to trimming and J lost 6 bases, with 15 bases between them. The CDR3 extends over 14 amino acids. Germline V gene data show CDR1 as MNHEY and CDR2 as SVGAGI. The CDR3 DNA reads TGTGCCAGCAGCGATGGGGGGGGCGGTCAGCCCCAGCATTTT. Translation gives CASSDGGGGQPQHF.

The CDR3 coding sequence is TGTGCCAGCAGCCCCTACCCGGGACAGGGTGTGGGCGAGCAGTACTTC. Its translation is CASSPYPGQGVGEQYF. The J gene is TRBJ2-7, the V gene TRBV13, with 9 bases aligning to TRBD1. Germline V CDR1 and CDR2: PRHDT, FYEKMQ (reference sequence). The V gene end was trimmed by 5 bases and the J gene end by 6 bases; junction bases not matched to a gene: 14. This CDR3 comprises 16 residues.

The DNA of the CDR3 is TGTGCCAGCAGAAAGAGACCGGCGACCGGGGTCAATGAGCAGTTCTTC. It specifies CASRKRPATGVNEQFF. V is TRBV2 and J is TRBJ2-1, with D possibly being TRBD2 (5 bases). Germline V gene sequence: CDR1 SNHLY, CDR2 FYNNEI. The V end was cut by 6 bases, the J end by 6 bases, with 21 bases between. The CDR3 totals 16 residues.

The rearrangement joins TRBV5-4 to TRBJ2-2; weak D call: TRBD2 (6 bases). V shed 6 bases and J shed 2 bases, with 14 bases lying between them. The CDR3 extends over 15 amino acids. CDR1 SGHNT and CDR2 YYREEE come from the germline V gene (reference sequence). CDR3 sequence (DNA): TGTGCCAGCACCCTTGGGCGGGGCAACACCGGGGAGCTGTTTTTT. This sequence encodes CASTLGRGNTGELFF.

The chain joins TRBV6-1 to TRBJ2-5; the D gene is possibly TRBD2 (6 bases). The ends were cut back, 7 bases at V and 1 base at J, with 10 bases in the middle. CDR1 and CDR2 from the germline V gene are MNHNS and SASEGT. This CDR3 is built from 13 residues. The CDR3 nucleotides read TGTGCCAGCAAGCGGGCGGTCCAAGAGACCCAGTACTTC. It codes for CASKRAVQETQYF.

V gene TRBV30 combines with J gene TRBJ2-3, with TRBD2 matching 8 bases. The trim removed 0 bases at V and 5 bases at J, leaving 1 base unmatched. Germline V gene lookup returns CDR1 GTSNPN and CDR2 SVGIG (reference sequence). There are 13 residues in the CDR3. The CDR3 is CAWSVRGGDTQYF. The CDR3 region has the DNA TGTGCCTGGAGTGTACGGGGGGGAGATACGCAGTATTTT.